The next 29 T cell receptor beta chains were all read from a single sample in a study of blood T cell repertoires in COVID-19 (dated by TCRdb to about 2020). The library was made by the immunoSEQ multiplex PCR assay. The table comes from immuneACCESS by way of TCRdb, which keeps in-frame sequences with V and J called. Part of the clones is missing from these tables; in studies checked, under half for an unresolved V gene and the rest for unknown reasons. In all, the sample holds approximately 160,000 clones, and 80% to 90% of those were seen once. The leading ten clones occupy 7.3% of the sample. Input material: PBMCs or T cells enriched from blood (not recorded which). All receptors come from a man aged 50 or older who had recovered from COVID-19.

V gene TRBV12-5 combines with J gene TRBJ1-5; no definite D call. Trimming pared 3 bases from V and 5 bases from J, leaving 8 bases between. The germline CDR1 and CDR2 sequences are LGHNT and FRNRAP. This CDR3 is 13 amino acids long. DNA of the CDR3: TGTGCTAGTGGTTTCCGGGGTGATCAGCCCCAGCATTTT. Its protein is CASGFRGDQPQHF.

The sample holds one count of this clone. This sequence joins TRBV6-2 or TRBV6-3 and TRBJ2-4; D remains ambiguous. V was pared by 2 bases and J by 1 base, with 27 bases between. The CDR3 has 21 residues. Germline CDR1 and CDR2: MNHEY and SVGEGT. CDR3 region: CASSYARLCLDPNGAKNIQYF. The CDR3 nucleotides read TGTGCCAGCAGTTACGCCCGTCTCTGCCTAGACCCGAACGGGGCCAAAAACATTCAGTACTTC.

Relative to its sample, this clone is medium-sized. The CDR3 reads CASSLSGVRTGELFF. CDR3 in DNA: TGTGCCAGCAGTTTATCGGGGGTGAGGACCGGGGAGCTGTTTTTT. This chain joins TRBV6-2 or TRBV6-3 and TRBJ2-2; TRBD2 is a possible D gene (6 bases). Looked up from germline, CDR1 is MNHEY and CDR2 is SVGEGT. The CDR3 covers 15 residues. V shed 4 bases and J shed 5 bases, with 14 bases lying between them.

This chain uses TRBV19 with TRBJ1-1; D is uncertain. CDR1 and CDR2 from the germline V gene are LNHDA and SQIVND (reference sequence). The CDR3 loop spans 15 amino acids. The V end was cut by 6 bases, the J end by 11 bases, with 25 bases between. The CDR3 sequence is CASRPTAHPHPRAFF. The CDR3 nucleotides read TGTGCCAGTAGGCCCACAGCTCATCCACACCCCCGGGCTTTCTTT.

The V call is TRBV29-1, the J call TRBJ2-3; D is unresolved. This CDR3 is built from 12 residues. Looked up from germline, CDR1 is SQVTM and CDR2 is ANQGSEA. V was cut by 6 bases and J by 2 bases, with 9 bases left in between. CDR3 bases: TGCAGCGTACAGAAGACCACAGATACGCAGTATTTT. It encodes CSVQKTTDTQYF.

V is TRBV18 and J is TRBJ2-1, with D perhaps matching TRBD2 (5 bases). The V and J ends lost 6 bases and 9 bases respectively, with 18 bases between them. The CDR3 totals 14 residues. Germline values: CDR1 KGHSH, CDR2 LQKENI. For the CDR3, the DNA is TGTGCCAGCTCCCCGGGTAGCGAAAGAGGTGAGCAGTTCTTC. This codes for CASSPGSERGEQFF.

The rearrangement links TRBV19 to TRBJ1-1; TRBD1 matches at 9 bases. Looked up from germline, CDR1 is LNHDA and CDR2 is SQIVND (reference sequence). This CDR3 is 17 amino acids long. Trimming cost V 0 bases and J 1 base; bases outside gene matches: 6. DNA of the CDR3: TGTGCCAGTAGTATAGACGACAGGGGGACGGGGAACACTGAAGCTTTCTTT. It specifies CASSIDDRGTGNTEAFF.

The rearrangement uses TRBV5-8 and TRBJ2-3, with 13 positions matching TRBD2. CDR1 is SGHTS, CDR2 YDEGEE, per germline. The length of the CDR3 is 16 residues. V gave up 3 bases and J gave up 0 bases; unmatched junction bases: 1. The CDR3 protein is CASSSGLAGSTDTQYF. The CDR3 bases are TGTGCCAGCAGCTCGGGACTAGCGGGAAGCACAGATACGCAGTATTTT.

This clone appeared a few times. The rearrangement joins TRBV20-1 to TRBJ1-2; D not certain. CDR3 length: 12 amino acids. Germline CDR1 and CDR2: DFQATT and SNEGSKA (reference sequence). Trimming removed 3 bases from V and 5 bases from J, with 10 bases in between. CDR3 in amino acids: CSASKPAYGYTF. The CDR3 bases are TGCAGTGCTAGTAAGCCCGCATATGGCTACACCTTC.

The genes are TRBV11-1 and TRBJ2-1; no reliable D call. The CDR3 sequence is 14 residues long. Germline assignment: CDR1 SGHAT and CDR2 FQDESV (reference sequence). The V end was cut by 1 base, the J end by 13 bases, with 17 bases between. DNA for the CDR3: TGTGCCAGCAGCTTAGATCCTGGAGAGCCGAGACAGTTCTTC. This gives the protein CASSLDPGEPRQFF.

This chain uses TRBV5-4 with TRBJ2-4, with 8 bases identical to TRBD2. Trimming at V came to 4 bases and at J to 0 bases, leaving 0 bases not matched to a gene. CDR1 and CDR2 from the germline V gene are SGHNT and YYREEE (reference sequence). The CDR3 totals 14 residues. CDR3 in DNA: TGTGCCAGCAGCAGCGGGGGAGCCAAAAACATTCAGTACTTC. Protein product: CASSSGGAKNIQYF.

The gene calls are TRBV30 and TRBJ1-1, with 7 bases identical to TRBD1. This CDR3 has 13 residues. The J segment lost 9 bases and the V segment lost 0 bases, leaving 7 bases of the junction unmatched. Germline V gene data show CDR1 as GTSNPN and CDR2 as SVGIG (reference sequence). The CDR3 here is CAWSVRGGLKAFF. The CDR3, as DNA: TGTGCCTGGAGTGTACGAGGGGGCTTGAAAGCTTTCTTT.

The chain employs TRBV30 and TRBJ1-1; TRBD1 aligns across 7 bases. Germline trimming cut 4 bases from V and 2 bases from J; bases unmatched to any gene: 4. The CDR3 sequence is 13 residues long. The germline V gene encodes CDR1 GTSNPN and CDR2 SVGIG (reference sequence). The CDR3 protein is CAWTQGGNTEAFF. The CDR3 nucleotides read TGTGCCTGGACGCAGGGGGGCAACACTGAAGCTTTCTTT.

The chain recombines TRBV29-1 with TRBJ2-2; D perhaps matches TRBD2 (6 bases). V was cut by 4 bases and J by 5 bases, with 14 bases left in between. This CDR3 contains 14 residues. The germline V gene has CDR1 SQVTM and CDR2 ANQGSEA. CDR3: CSVGGLLTTGELFF. CDR3 nucleotides: TGCAGCGTTGGGGGACTCCTGACAACCGGGGAGCTGTTTTTT.

This clone was picked up a small number of times. The chain has TRBV3-1 (or the pseudogene TRBV3-2) and TRBJ1-5, with 11 bases matching TRBD1. Per germline, CDR1 LGHDT and CDR2 YNNKEL (reference sequence). The trim removed 1 base at V and 9 bases at J, leaving 2 bases unmatched. The length of the CDR3 is 14 residues. CDR3 in amino acids: CASSQVGTGGPQHF. DNA for the CDR3: TGTGCCAGCAGCCAAGTCGGGACAGGGGGGCCCCAGCATTTT.

J is TRBJ2-3 and V is TRBV9, with 12 bases lining up with TRBD2. CDR1 and CDR2 from the germline V gene are SGDLS and YYNGEE. J was trimmed by 3 bases and V by 4 bases; bases with no gene match: 9. CDR3 length: 17 residues. CDR3 in DNA: TGTGCCAGCAGCCCTCGACTAGCGGGGGCCGGGACAGATACGCAGTATTTT. It translates to CASSPRLAGAGTDTQYF.

This clone was seen once. This chain uses TRBV7-8 with TRBJ2-1; 8 nucleotides agree with TRBD2. CDR3 length: 14 amino acids. The junction had 3 bases not matched to a gene; V was cut back by 4 bases and J by 4 bases. The germline V gene encodes CDR1 SGHVS and CDR2 FQNEAQ. In DNA form, the CDR3 reads TGTGCCAGCAGCTCGGGACTAGTATACAATGAGCAGTTCTTC. Protein: CASSSGLVYNEQFF.

The CDR3 DNA follows: TGTGCCAGCAGCCCCGGGACTCAAGAGACCCAGTACTTC. Protein product: CASSPGTQETQYF. The chain uses TRBV7-8 and TRBJ2-5; TRBD2 might be the D (6 bases). The CDR3 sequence is 13 residues long. Germline V gene lookup returns CDR1 SGHVS and CDR2 FQNEAQ. The ends were cut back, 5 bases at V and 2 bases at J, with 9 bases in the middle.

This clone has more than one count but fewer than ten. J is TRBJ2-7 and V is TRBV7-2, with D perhaps matching TRBD2 (6 bases). Deletions cut 1 base from V and 4 bases from J, with 14 bases between. Germline-derived CDR1 and CDR2 are SGHTA and FQGNSA. This CDR3 is 15 amino acids long. The CDR3 coding sequence is TGTGCCAGCAGCTTAGGGGCCGGGAGCCCTTACGAGCAGTACTTC. It yields the protein CASSLGAGSPYEQYF.

The chain joins TRBV3-1 (or the pseudogene TRBV3-2) to TRBJ1-2; 11 bases map to TRBD1. Germline loops: CDR1 LGHDT, CDR2 YNNKEL (reference sequence). With V trimmed by 3 bases and J by 7 bases, 1 base remained unmatched. This CDR3 comprises 13 residues. CDR3 loop: CASSQGQGVGYTF. The CDR3 bases are TGTGCCAGCAGCCAGGGACAGGGGGTTGGCTACACCTTC.

This CDR3 reads CASSQNTGTTTYEQYF. The CDR3 region has the DNA TGTGCCAGCTCCCAAAATACCGGGACAACAACCTACGAGCAGTACTTC. The chain joins TRBV18 to TRBJ2-7, with D tentatively TRBD1 (6 bases). Germline loops: CDR1 KGHSH, CDR2 LQKENI. The germline V and J ends were trimmed by 6 bases and 2 bases, with 20 bases remaining between them. The CDR3 sequence is 16 residues long.

The chain combines TRBV7-2 with TRBJ2-7; D remains ambiguous. Trimming removed 1 base from V and 6 bases from J, with 16 bases in between. This CDR3 contains 15 residues. CDR1 is SGHTA, CDR2 FQGNSA, per germline. CDR3 nucleotide sequence: TGTGCCAGCAGCTTAGATACACAACCCACCCGCGAGCAGTACTTC. Its protein product is CASSLDTQPTREQYF.

The gene calls are TRBV7-8 and TRBJ2-1; 8 positions match TRBD2. There are 13 residues in the CDR3. V lost 4 bases and J lost 9; bases outside the gene matches: 5. In germline, CDR1 is SGHVS, CDR2 FQNEAQ. CDR3 region: CASSSREGGEQFF. In nucleotides, the CDR3 is TGTGCCAGCAGCTCCCGGGAGGGAGGTGAGCAGTTCTTC.

J is TRBJ1-4 and V is TRBV2, with D unclear. CDR1 is SNHLY and CDR2 is FYNNEI in the germline V gene. V lost 3 bases to trimming and J lost 0 bases, with 11 bases between them. This CDR3 comprises 16 residues. The CDR3 loop reads CASSEWASTTNEKLFF. In DNA, the CDR3 is TGTGCCAGCAGTGAGTGGGCTTCCACAACTAATGAAAAACTGTTTTTT.

V is TRBV18 and J is TRBJ2-5; perhaps TRBD2 as D (6 bases). The CDR3 covers 14 residues. V was shortened by 5 bases and J by 4 bases, with 14 bases between the two germline ends. From germline, CDR1 is KGHSH and CDR2 LQKENI. CDR3 nucleotide sequence: TGTGCCAGCTCATCGACACTGGAGGGAGAGACCCAGTACTTC. Its protein product is CASSSTLEGETQYF.

This clone is labeled as medium-sized (0.01 to 0.1%). The V gene is TRBV7-8, the J gene TRBJ2-1; 8 bases line up with TRBD1. Germline CDR1 SGHVS, CDR2 FQNEAQ. This CDR3 is built from 14 residues. The V segment lost 3 bases and the J segment 8 bases; nucleotides outside the gene matches: 6. The CDR3 sequence: CASSFTQGADEQFF. Written as DNA, the CDR3 is TGTGCCAGCAGCTTTACCCAGGGGGCGGATGAGCAGTTCTTC.

The sample holds one count of this clone. In DNA, the CDR3 is TGTGCCTGGAAAGGTTTGACACCTGAGAGTGAGCAGTTCTTC. It specifies CAWKGLTPESEQFF. The chain has TRBV30 and TRBJ2-1; D is undetermined. The CDR3 has 14 residues. The germline CDR1 and CDR2 sequences are GTSNPN and SVGIG (reference sequence). V gave up 4 bases and J gave up 9 bases, with 19 bases separating them.

This chain links TRBV5-1 with TRBJ2-7; the D gene is possibly TRBD1 (5 bases). V gave up 3 bases and J gave up 6 bases, with 10 bases separating them. CDR3 size: 12 residues. Germline assignment: CDR1 SGHRS and CDR2 YFSETQ. CDR3 sequence reads: CASSSSQGEQYF. In nucleotides, the CDR3 is TGCGCCAGCAGCTCGTCCCAGGGCGAGCAGTACTTC.

The CDR3 region is CASSILQGSNTEAFF. DNA of the CDR3: TGTGCCAGCAGCATACTACAGGGGTCGAACACTGAAGCTTTCTTT. The V and J genes are TRBV11-2 and TRBJ1-1, with TRBD1 matching 7 bases. V shed 5 bases, J shed 1 base, and the junction held 7 bases outside the gene matches. This CDR3 spans 15 amino acids. Germline CDR1 SGHAT, CDR2 FQNNGV.